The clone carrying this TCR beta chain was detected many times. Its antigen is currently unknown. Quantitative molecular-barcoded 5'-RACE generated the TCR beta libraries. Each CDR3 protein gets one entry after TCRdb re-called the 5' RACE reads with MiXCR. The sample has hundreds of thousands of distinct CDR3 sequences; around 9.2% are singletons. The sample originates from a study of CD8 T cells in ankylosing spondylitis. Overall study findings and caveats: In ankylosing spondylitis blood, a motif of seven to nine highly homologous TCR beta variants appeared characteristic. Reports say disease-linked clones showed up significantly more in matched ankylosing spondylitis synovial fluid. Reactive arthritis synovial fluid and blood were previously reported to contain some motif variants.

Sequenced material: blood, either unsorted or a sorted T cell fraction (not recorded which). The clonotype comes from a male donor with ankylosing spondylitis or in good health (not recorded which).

The CDR3 DNA reads as TGCAGTGCTGGACGACAGGGAGGAAATGAAAAACTGTTTTTT. Amino acids: CSAGRQGGNEKLFF. The chain uses TRBV20-1 and TRBJ1-4; the match to TRBD1 covers 7 bases. The V segment lost 5 bases and the J segment 5 bases; nucleotides outside the gene matches: 8. Germline CDR1 and CDR2: DFQATT and SNEGSKA (reference sequence). The CDR3 has 14 residues.